Each of the 21 T cell receptor beta chains below was sequenced from the same sample in a study of blood T cell repertoires in COVID-19. Only in-frame clones appear in the TCRdb table, and some are missing; sequencing was by immunoSEQ multiplex PCR. This sample has about 99,000 clones; roughly 89% occur once, and the top ten carry 4.5% to 5.5%. Sequencing used peripheral blood. These receptors came from a human donor in a cohort sampled during active COVID-19.

The chain carries TRBV6-5 and TRBJ1-2; 7 positions match TRBD1. J was trimmed by 3 bases and V by 0 bases; bases with no gene match: 7. The V gene's germline CDR1 is MNHEY and CDR2 SVGAGI. This CDR3 is 16 amino acids long. The CDR3 DNA reads as TGTGCCAGCAGTTACTCGAAACGCAGGGGGGACTATGGCTACACCTTC. This codes for CASSYSKRRGDYGYTF.

The gene calls are TRBV7-9 and TRBJ1-4; D is unresolved. Trimming shortened V by 2 bases and J by 8 bases, and 12 bases separated the two germline ends. The CDR3 runs 14 residues. Per the germline V gene, CDR1 is SEHNR and CDR2 is FQNEAQ (reference sequence). CDR3 DNA sequence: TGTGCCAGCAGCTTATCAATCCCGGGAGAAAAACTGTTTTTT. The encoded protein is CASSLSIPGEKLFF.

The V gene is TRBV7-6, the J gene TRBJ1-5; no reliable D call. V was trimmed by 3 bases and J by 7 bases, leaving 13 bases between them. Germline V lookup: CDR1 SGHVS, CDR2 FNYEAQ. The CDR3 runs 14 residues. The CDR3 DNA sequence: TGTGCCAGCAGCTTGAGGAGAGGTGAACAGCCCCAGCATTTT. This codes for CASSLRRGEQPQHF.

The V and J genes are TRBV5-5 and TRBJ1-1, with 8 nucleotides matching TRBD1. The CDR3 is made up of 15 amino acids. V lost 0 bases and J lost 0; bases outside the gene matches: 1. Germline-derived CDR1 and CDR2 are SGHKS and YYEKEE (reference sequence). The CDR3 nucleotides are TGTGCCAGCAGCTTGGGGACAGGGATGAACACTGAAGCTTTCTTT. Encoded protein: CASSLGTGMNTEAFF.

The genes are TRBV28 and TRBJ2-7, with 9 bases fitting TRBD1. The CDR3 consists of 14 residues. Germline CDR1 reads MDHEN; CDR2 reads SYDVKM. V lost 5 bases, J lost 5 bases, and 7 bases stayed unmatched. The CDR3 protein is CASSGTGIQHEQYF. The CDR3 nucleotides read TGTGCCAGCAGTGGGACAGGGATCCAACACGAGCAGTACTTC. Variable domain in full (rest from reference TRBV28 and TRBJ2-7): DVKVTQSSRYLVKRTGEKVFLECVQDMDHENMFWYRQDPGLGLRLIYFSYDVKMKEKGDIPEGYSVSREKKERFSLILESASTNQTSMYLCASSGTGIQHEQYFGPGTRLTVT.

CDR3 nucleotide sequence: TGTGCCAGCAGCTTAGGGGCAACTAATGAAAAACTGTTTTTT. Translating it yields CASSLGATNEKLFF. The chain is built from TRBV5-4 and TRBJ1-4; a weak D match, TRBD1 (5 bases). The germline V gene has CDR1 SGHNT and CDR2 YYREEE (reference sequence). Trimming shortened V by 2 bases and J by 0 bases, and 5 bases separated the two germline ends. The CDR3 loop spans 14 amino acids.

This rearrangement joins TRBV7-9 to TRBJ2-1; weak D call: TRBD2 (6 bases). V was trimmed by 4 bases and J by 4 bases, leaving 14 bases between them. This CDR3 comprises 15 residues. The germline gives CDR1 SEHNR, CDR2 FQNEAQ (reference sequence). CDR3 DNA sequence: TGTGCCAGCAGCTCCATAGCGGATCGTTACAATGAGCAGTTCTTC. This translates into CASSSIADRYNEQFF.

This clone was seen only a few times. The V gene is TRBV5-4, the J gene TRBJ2-1; 10 nucleotides match TRBD2. Germline V gene sequence: CDR1 SGHNT, CDR2 YYREEE (reference sequence). This CDR3 is 17 amino acids long. V shed 4 bases and J 4 bases; nucleotides not matched to a gene: 11. The CDR3 loop is CASSPPAGGPRYNEQFF. CDR3 nucleotide sequence: TGTGCCAGCAGCCCCCCAGCGGGGGGGCCGCGTTACAATGAGCAGTTCTTC.

This clone was detected only a few times. The chain has TRBV7-7 and TRBJ1-5; 7 bases line up with TRBD1. CDR1 and CDR2 from the germline V gene are SSHAT and FNYEAQ (reference sequence). The CDR3 extends over 15 amino acids. In nucleotides, the CDR3 is TGTGCTATCGCCGGGACAGACTTCGTTAATCAGCCCCAGCATTTT. It encodes CAIAGTDFVNQPQHF.

As concerns this clone: A read error may produce the germline difference seen at one junction end. This rearrangement joins TRBV12-3 or TRBV12-4 to TRBJ1-1; D is unresolved. The CDR3 covers 13 residues. Here the CDR3 reads CASSLDLNTEAFF. The DNA of the CDR3 is TGTGCCAGCAGCTTAGACTTGAACACTGAAGCTTTCTTT.

V is TRBV19 and J is TRBJ2-4; D possibly corresponds to TRBD2 (5 bases). Germline V CDR1 and CDR2: LNHDA, SQIVND (reference sequence). Trimming left V 1 base short and J 2 bases short, with 12 bases between. This CDR3 is 16 amino acids long. CDR3 loop: CASSIGGQATKNIQYF. As DNA, the CDR3 is TGTGCCAGTAGTATAGGAGGGCAGGCGACCAAAAACATTCAGTACTTC.

The chain is built from TRBV6-6 and TRBJ1-3; D gene uncertain. The CDR3 loop spans 14 amino acids. Deletions cut 6 bases from V and 0 bases from J, with 9 bases between. Germline loops: CDR1 MNHNY, CDR2 SVGAGI (reference sequence). In DNA, the CDR3 is TGTGCCAGCAGCACCCGGTCCTCTGGAAACACCATATATTTT. Its protein is CASSTRSSGNTIYF.

The chain has TRBV18 and TRBJ1-3; D possibly corresponds to TRBD1 (5 bases). The CDR3 is 14 residues long. V lost 6 bases and J lost 3, with 12 bases in between. Germline V lookup: CDR1 KGHSH, CDR2 LQKENI. The CDR3, as DNA: TGTGCCAGCTCGAGACAGACACATGGAAACACCATATATTTT. It codes for CASSRQTHGNTIYF.

A few counts support this clone. This chain joins TRBV4-1 and TRBJ2-7; the match to TRBD2 covers 7 bases. Germline V gives CDR1 MGHRA, CDR2 YSYEKL. The CDR3 runs 14 residues. J gave up 3 bases and V 5 bases, and 7 bases lay outside the gene matches. CDR3: CASSSPTSSYEQYF. In DNA, the CDR3 is TGCGCCAGCAGCTCTCCGACTAGCAGCTACGAGCAGTACTTC.

The sample holds one count of this clone. The chain combines TRBV2 with TRBJ1-2; 7 nucleotides agree with TRBD1. The CDR3 sequence is 14 residues long. The germline V gene encodes CDR1 SNHLY and CDR2 FYNNEI. The V gene end was trimmed by 6 bases and the J gene end by 9 bases; junction bases not matched to a gene: 13. The CDR3 region is CASSLEGQVYRYTF. The CDR3 coding sequence is TGTGCCAGCAGCCTCGAAGGACAGGTTTATCGCTACACCTTC.

The chain couples TRBV6-5 to TRBJ2-7, with 7 bases identical to TRBD2. The germline CDR1 and CDR2 sequences are MNHEY and SVGAGI. CDR3 length equals 12 residues. V lost 8 bases, J lost 5 bases, and 6 bases stayed unmatched. For the CDR3, the DNA is TGTGCCAGCCAGACTAGCCCCCACGAGCAGTACTTC. This codes for CASQTSPHEQYF.

The J gene is TRBJ1-5, the V gene TRBV27, with D unclear. Germline CDR1 and CDR2: MNHEY and SMNVEV (reference sequence). The length of the CDR3 is 13 residues. V was trimmed by 4 bases and J by 7 bases, leaving 11 bases between them. The CDR3, as DNA: TGTGCCAGCAGTTCCTGGGCGAGACAGCCCCAGCATTTT. Protein: CASSSWARQPQHF.

This chain joins TRBV2 and TRBJ1-5; D not certain. V lost 3 bases and J 0 bases, leaving 6 bases between the germline ends. This CDR3 is 14 amino acids long. The V gene's germline CDR1 is SNHLY and CDR2 FYNNEI. The CDR3 DNA is TGTGCCAGCAGTGAGATCAGTAGCAATCAGCCCCAGCATTTT. Amino acids: CASSEISSNQPQHF.

The chain employs TRBV5-1 and TRBJ2-2; 14 positions agree with TRBD2. CDR3 length: 15 residues. J lost 7 bases, V lost 4 bases, and 3 bases had no gene match. The germline V gene encodes CDR1 SGHRS and CDR2 YFSETQ. CDR3 in amino acids: CASSGTSGSSGELFF. In nucleotides, the CDR3 is TGCGCCAGCAGCGGGACTAGCGGGAGTAGCGGGGAGCTGTTTTTT. The variable domain in full, with the rest retrieved from reference TRBV5-1 and TRBJ2-2, is KAGVTQTPRYLIKTRGQQVTLSCSPISGHRSVSWYQQTPGQGLQFLFEYFSETQRNKGNFPGRFSGRQFSNSRSEMNVSTLELGDSALYLCASSGTSGSSGELFFGEGSRLTVL.

The count of this clone is one. This chain connects TRBV29-1 to TRBJ2-5, with TRBD2 matching over 10 bases. The CDR3 sequence is 14 residues long. V trimming: 5 bases; J trimming: 2 bases; junction bases outside the gene matches: 5. Germline V CDR1 and CDR2: SQVTM, ANQGSEA. The CDR3 DNA sequence: TGCAGCGTTAGCCCGACTAGCGGGCAAGAGACCCAGTACTTC. Translation: CSVSPTSGQETQYF. Together with reference TRBV29-1 and TRBJ2-5, the CDR3 gives the full variable domain: SAVISQKPSRDICQRGTSLTIQCQVDSQVTMMFWYRQQPGQSLTLIATANQGSEATYESGFVIDKFPISRPNLTFSTLTVSNMSPEDSSIYLCSVSPTSGQETQYFGPGTRLLVL.

In DNA, the CDR3 is TGCGCCAGCAGCTCCTCCGCCCGTACTAGCCCCCTGGGCTATGAGCAGTTCTTC. Translation: CASSSSARTSPLGYEQFF. J is TRBJ2-1 and V is TRBV5-1, with D possibly matching TRBD2 (6 bases). The CDR3 sequence is 18 residues long. In germline, CDR1 is SGHRS, CDR2 YFSETQ. Trimming stripped 3 bases from V and 8 bases from J, with 27 bases between.